These 9 T cell receptor beta chains originate from one sample sequenced in a study of T cells in Graves' hyperthyroidism and ophthalmopathy. The TCR beta CDR3 regions underwent amplification using RNA transcripts as the source. TCR CDR3 regions were first amplified by RT-PCR with HTBI primers. TCRdb redid the calling of the multiplex PCR reads with MiXCR, one entry per CDR3 protein. The repertoire holds roughly 740,000 distinct CDR3 sequences, with about 15% as singletons. Sequencing was performed on blood. All receptors derive from a man aged 18 to 35 with Graves' hyperthyroidism.

This clonotype was recorded at least ten times. The chain is built from TRBV7-2 and TRBJ1-2; TRBD1 might be the D (6 bases). The ends were cut back, 5 bases at V and 5 bases at J, with 12 bases in the middle. Germline lookup yields CDR1 SGHTA and CDR2 FQGNSA. The length of the CDR3 is 13 residues. This chain's CDR3 is CASSPQGTYGYTF. The CDR3, as DNA: TGTGCCAGCAGCCCCCAGGGGACTTATGGCTACACCTTC. The variable domain in full, completed from reference TRBV7-2 and TRBJ1-2, reads GAGVSQSPSNKVTEKGKDVELRCDPISGHTALYWYRQSLGQGLEFLIYFQGNSAPDKSGLPSDRFSAERTGGSVSTLTIQRTQQEDSAVYLCASSPQGTYGYTFGSGTRLTVV.

The chain employs TRBV14 and TRBJ1-1, with D tentatively TRBD1 (6 bases). CDR3 length equals 13 residues. Germline assignment: CDR1 SGHDN and CDR2 FVKESK. The ends were cut back, 8 bases at V and 6 bases at J, with 16 bases in the middle. CDR3 bases: TGTGCCAGCGCCGTACAGGGAACGCCTGAAGCTTTCTTT. This translates into CASAVQGTPEAFF.

This clonotype occurred a few times. The CDR3 bases are TGTGCCAGCAGCCCCAGACTAGCGGGAGGGCCAGAAGAGACCCAGTACTTC. This codes for CASSPRLAGGPEETQYF. This rearrangement joins TRBV3-1 to TRBJ2-5; 14 bases align to TRBD2. Looked up from germline, CDR1 is LGHDT and CDR2 is YNNKEL (reference sequence). V was clipped by 4 bases and J by 3 bases; unmatched bases: 7. CDR3 size: 17 residues.

This clonotype occurred a few times. V usage is TRBV4-3 and J usage is TRBJ2-6; 9 nucleotides agree with TRBD1. Per the germline V gene, CDR1 is LGHNA and CDR2 is YSLEER. The CDR3 has 19 amino acids. The V and J ends lost 0 bases and 4 bases, in that order; junction bases with no gene match: 10. In DNA form, the CDR3 reads TGCGCCAGCAGCCAAGACCACTCCGGGACAGGGACCGGGGCCAACGTCCTGACTTTC. Its protein product is CASSQDHSGTGTGANVLTF.

This clonotype was picked up many times. The chain couples TRBV24-1 to TRBJ1-2; D is ambiguous. Trimming removed 4 bases from V and 4 bases from J, with 12 bases in between. Germline assignment: CDR1 KGHDR and CDR2 SFDVKD. The CDR3 has 14 residues. Here the CDR3 reads CATSDPDKGYGYTF. In nucleotides, the CDR3 is TGTGCCACCAGTGACCCAGACAAGGGCTATGGCTACACCTTC.

The table lists this clonotype with many counts. J is TRBJ2-7 and V is TRBV28, with D perhaps TRBD2 (6 bases). Trimming pared 6 bases from V and 4 bases from J, leaving 16 bases between. Looked up from germline, CDR1 is MDHEN and CDR2 is SYDVKM. The CDR3 runs to 14 residues. For the CDR3, the DNA is TGTGCCAGCAGCCCGTTTGGGGGGAATTACGAGCAGTACTTC. This translates into CASSPFGGNYEQYF.

Only a few counts were recorded for this clonotype. The chain combines TRBV20-1 with TRBJ2-1; no clear D gene. Germline V gene data show CDR1 as DFQATT and CDR2 as SNEGSKA (reference sequence). The CDR3 totals 14 residues. Trimming pared 6 bases from V and 10 bases from J, leaving 22 bases between. This CDR3 is CSAQSSSPMSEQFF. DNA of the CDR3: TGCAGTGCACAATCTAGTTCCCCAATGTCGGAGCAGTTCTTC.

The chain links TRBV6-1 to TRBJ1-5, with unresolved D. This CDR3 contains 14 residues. Germline V gives CDR1 MNHNS, CDR2 SASEGT. The V end was cut by 11 bases, the J end by 0 bases, with 14 bases between. CDR3 in amino acids: CASTKKDSNQPQHF. The CDR3 nucleotides are TGTGCCTCAACTAAAAAGGATAGCAATCAGCCCCAGCATTTT.

This chain joins TRBV29-1 and TRBJ2-4, with D possibly matching TRBD2 (5 bases). This CDR3 spans 12 amino acids. Germline CDR1 SQVTM, CDR2 ANQGSEA. Trimming took off 4 bases at V and 5 bases at J, with 9 bases between the two ends. In nucleotides, the CDR3 is TGCAGCGTTGTTTCCGGGGAAAACATTCAGTACTTC. Protein: CSVVSGENIQYF.